Listed below are T cell receptor beta chains from one sample, sequenced in a study of cytomegalovirus exposure and HLA in healthy donors. The assay was immunoSEQ multiplex PCR, and TCRdb's table has in-frame clones only and misses some. The data contain around 200,000 clones, roughly 82% of them seen just once; the ten biggest clones take up 1% to 1.5%. The sequenced material came from PBMCs. The receptors stem from a girl aged 2-10 years in good health and CMV-seropositive. Each CDR3 is given with its conserved first and last residue. A D gene is named only where the DNA matches it firmly. The size field is filled for only some rows; it gives once, few, many or a size class.

d_gene	v_gene	j_gene	abundance	CDR3nt	CDR3aa
TRBD1	TRBV2	TRBJ1-4	NA	TGTGCCAGCAGTGAATCCGGCCTGGGACAGAATTATGAAAAACTGTTTTTT	CASSESGLGQNYEKLFF
NA	TRBV19	TRBJ1-3	NA	TGTGCCAGTAGGGATCAGAGGAACTCTGGAAACACCATATATTTT	CASRDQRNSGNTIYF
NA	TRBV28	TRBJ1-1	NA	TGTGCCAGCAGTTTATTCAGGTCCGAGAACACTGAAGCTTTCTTT	CASSLFRSENTEAFF
NA	TRBV18	TRBJ1-5	few	TGTGCCAGCTCACCGGCGGGGGGCAATCAGCCCCAGCATTTT	CASSPAGGNQPQHF
NA	TRBV12-5	TRBJ1-1	NA	TGTGCTAGTGGTCCCCAGGGTGGGGCGGACACTGAAGCTTTCTTT	CASGPQGGADTEAFF
TRBD1	TRBV6-5	TRBJ1-2	NA	TGTGCCAGCTCTTCAGGGGGCTCCAACTATGGCTACACCTTC	CASSSGGSNYGYTF
NA	TRBV6-5	TRBJ1-1	few	TGTGCCAGCAGTTACTCTCACGGGATTAGCTTT	CASSYSHGISF
NA	TRBV7-3	TRBJ2-3	NA	TGTGCCAGCAGCCCGATAGCCACAGATACGCAGTATTTT	CASSPIATDTQYF
NA	TRBV5-1	TRBJ2-5	NA	TGCGCCAGCAGCTTGGGAGGGCCTTTCTCCGAGACCCAGTACTTC	CASSLGGPFSETQYF
NA	TRBV25-1	TRBJ2-1	NA	TGTGCCAGCAGTGATCTTTGGAGCTCCTACAATGAGCAGTTCTTC	CASSDLWSSYNEQFF
TRBD1	TRBV7-8	TRBJ2-7	NA	TGTGCCAGCAGCGAAGGAAGGGACAGGGTGGGAACCTACGAGCAGTACTTC	CASSEGRDRVGTYEQYF
NA	TRBV1	TRBJ1-1	NA	TGCACCAGCAGCTTTCGGACAGCCGAGAACACTGAAGCTTTCTTT	CTSSFRTAENTEAFF
TRBD2	TRBV28	TRBJ2-5	NA	TGTGCCAGCAGTTTTAGGCGGCTAGCGGGAGGGGAGACCCAGTACTTC	CASSFRRLAGGETQYF
TRBD2	TRBV5-1	TRBJ2-1	NA	TGCGCCAGCAGAAGTACTAGCGGATCCTCCTACAATGAGCAGTTCTTC	CASRSTSGSSYNEQFF
TRBD2	TRBV5-1	TRBJ2-3	NA	TGCGCCAGCAGCTTACCTAGCGGGTTGACAGATACGCAGTATTTT	CASSLPSGLTDTQYF
NA	TRBV28	TRBJ1-2	NA	TGTGCCAGCAGTGATACTCCGGGGAGCGGCTACACCTTC	CASSDTPGSGYTF
NA	TRBV21-1	TRBJ1-5	NA	TGTGCCAGCAGCAAAGGAAGTCACAGGGTTGCTTGCGAGCATTTT	CASSKGSHRVACEHF
NA	TRBV30	TRBJ1-2	few	TGTGCCTGGAGTGTGGCCTCACAGGGAAACTATGGCTACACCTTC	CAWSVASQGNYGYTF
TRBD1	TRBV19	TRBJ2-6	NA	TGTGCCAGTAGGACAGGGGGGTCTGGGGCCAACGTCCTGACTTTC	CASRTGGSGANVLTF
TRBD1	TRBV19	TRBJ1-1	NA	TGTGCCAGTAGTGGTATGAAGCTGCGGGACAGGGGATTTTCCGTTGAAGCTTTCTTT	CASSGMKLRDRGFSVEAFF
NA	TRBV12-5	TRBJ1-4	NA	TGTGCTAGTGGTTTGGGGGGCGAGGAAACTAATGAAAAACTGTTTTTT	CASGLGGEETNEKLFF
NA	TRBV19	TRBJ2-3	NA	TGTGCCAGTAGTATCGGGAGACAACCGAGGAACACAGATACGCAGTATTTT	CASSIGRQPRNTDTQYF
NA	TRBV30	TRBJ1-1	few	TGTGCCTGGAGCCTCAGGGTCGGGAGGAACACTGAAGCTTTCTTT	CAWSLRVGRNTEAFF
NA	TRBV5-1	TRBJ1-1	NA	TGCGCCAGCACCTATTTCTCGGGGATGGGGACTGAAGCTTTCTTT	CASTYFSGMGTEAFF
TRBD1	TRBV11-3	TRBJ2-2	NA	TGTGCCAGCAGCTTAAGGGGGCGGACGAACACCGGGGAGCTGTTTTTT	CASSLRGRTNTGELFF
TRBD2	TRBV4-2	TRBJ2-5	NA	TGTGCCAGCAGCCCGACTAGCGGGAGGGGAGAGACCCAGTACTTC	CASSPTSGRGETQYF
TRBD2	TRBV28	TRBJ2-3	NA	TGTGCCAGCAACCCTCCGAGGGGAGGGATGGGGTCCACAGATACGCAGTATTTT	CASNPPRGGMGSTDTQYF
TRBD1	TRBV10-1	TRBJ2-3	NA	TGCGCCAGTTCGGTCGGGACAGGGGGTTTGGATACGCAGTATTTT	CASSVGTGGLDTQYF
TRBD1	TRBV6-5	TRBJ1-2	NA	TGTGCCAGCAGTTCCCGACAGGGTTGGACTGGAGGTGGCTACACCTTC	CASSSRQGWTGGGYTF
NA	TRBV11-2	TRBJ2-7	once	TGTGCCAGCAGCTTGATGAGCTACGAGCAGTACTTC	CASSLMSYEQYF
NA	TRBV19	TRBJ2-5	NA	TGTGCCAGTAGTATCCTAGACGGCCAAGAGACCCAGTACTTC	CASSILDGQETQYF
TRBD1	TRBV6-6	TRBJ1-5	NA	TGTGCCAGCAGCCCTACAGGGGTTCAGCCCCAGCATTTT	CASSPTGVQPQHF
NA	TRBV25-1	TRBJ1-3	NA	TGTGCCAGCAGTGAATCACAACGTCGAGGCAGGGGTAACACCATATATTTT	CASSESQRRGRGNTIYF
NA	TRBV4-1	TRBJ1-5	NA	TGCGCCAGCAGCCAAGATTTTAGTCAGCCCCAGCATTTT	CASSQDFSQPQHF
NA	TRBV5-6	TRBJ1-2	NA	TGTGCCAGCAGCGCCTTAGACAGATCTAACTATGGCTACCCCTTC	CASSALDRSNYGYPF
NA	TRBV15	TRBJ1-4	NA	TGTGCCACCCGCACGGGGGAAAAACTGTTTTTT	CATRTGEKLFF
TRBD2	TRBV7-8	TRBJ2-7	NA	TGTGCCAGCAGCTCCGGACTAGCGTGGTACGAGCAGTACTTC	CASSSGLAWYEQYF
TRBD2	TRBV5-1	TRBJ2-3	NA	TGCGCCAGCAGCTTGCTCCCCAGCGGGATAACAGATACGCAGTATTTT	CASSLLPSGITDTQYF
NA	TRBV6-1	TRBJ2-7	few	TGTGCCAGCAGTTTACAGGGATACGAGCAGTACTTC	CASSLQGYEQYF
TRBD2	TRBV25-1	TRBJ2-1	NA	TGTGCCAGCAGTCCTAACCAGACTAGCGGGAGTTACAATGAGCAGTTCTTC	CASSPNQTSGSYNEQFF
NA	TRBV27	TRBJ2-3	NA	TGTGCCAGCAGTTTATACCCCAACCGAGTCACAGATACGCAGTATTTT	CASSLYPNRVTDTQYF
NA	TRBV4-1	TRBJ2-1	few	TGCGCCAGCAGCCAAGAGGAGGGTAGGGAGCAGTTCTTC	CASSQEEGREQFF
NA	TRBV9	TRBJ1-3	NA	TGTGCCAGCAGCAAAGAGGGAGATGGAAACACCATATATTTT	CASSKEGDGNTIYF
TRBD1	TRBV5-5	TRBJ1-1	medium-sized	TGTGCCAGCAGCCAAGGGACAGGGGGCACTGAAGCTTTCTTT	CASSQGTGGTEAFF
TRBD1	TRBV14	TRBJ1-1	NA	TGTGCCAGCAGCTTATATAGGACAGGGGGCTTTTCCGATTCAAACACTGAAGCTTTCTTT	CASSLYRTGGFSDSNTEAFF
TRBD2	TRBV11-2	TRBJ2-1	NA	TGTGCCAGCACCCAGAGAGCGGGGCTCAATGAGCAGTTCTTC	CASTQRAGLNEQFF
NA	TRBV9	TRBJ1-2	few	TGTGCCAGCAGCGTAGGCGCTAACTATGGCTACACCTTC	CASSVGANYGYTF
NA	TRBV5-6	TRBJ2-3	NA	TGTGCCAGCATCTCTCGGCAGGGGCTGCGGGATACGCAGTATTTT	CASISRQGLRDTQYF
NA	TRBV14	TRBJ1-1	NA	TGTGCCAGCAGTATCGTAGAAGCCGGGGAAGCTTTCTTT	CASSIVEAGEAFF
TRBD2	TRBV6-5	TRBJ2-7	NA	TGTGCCAGCAGTTACTCGAGGCTAGCGGGCAGATACGAGCAGTACTTC	CASSYSRLAGRYEQYF
NA	TRBV29-1	TRBJ2-7	NA	TGCAGCGTTGACGGAGGGGTCCACGAGCAGTACTTC	CSVDGGVHEQYF
NA	TRBV6-1	TRBJ2-7	NA	TGTGCCAGCAGTGAATCCGTAACAGGGCGCTATTACGAGCAGTACTTC	CASSESVTGRYYEQYF
NA	TRBV6-1	TRBJ1-1	NA	TGTGCCAGCAGCTACGGAGGGAACACTGAAGCTTTCTTT	CASSYGGNTEAFF
NA	TRBV5-1	TRBJ2-1	NA	TGCGCCAGCAGCTTGGGAGTCCGGAATGAGCAGTTCTTC	CASSLGVRNEQFF